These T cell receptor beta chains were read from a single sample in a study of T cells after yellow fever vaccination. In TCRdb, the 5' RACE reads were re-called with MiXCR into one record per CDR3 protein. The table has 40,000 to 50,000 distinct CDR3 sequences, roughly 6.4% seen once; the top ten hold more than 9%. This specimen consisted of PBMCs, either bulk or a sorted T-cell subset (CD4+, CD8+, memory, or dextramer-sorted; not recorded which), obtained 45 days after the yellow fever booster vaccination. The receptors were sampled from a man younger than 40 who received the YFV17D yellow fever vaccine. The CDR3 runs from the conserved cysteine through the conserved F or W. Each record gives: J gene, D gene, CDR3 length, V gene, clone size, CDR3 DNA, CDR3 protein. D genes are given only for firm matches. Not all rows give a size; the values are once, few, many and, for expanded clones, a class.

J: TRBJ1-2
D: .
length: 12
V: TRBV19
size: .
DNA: TGTGCCACTAGCCCTCCTGGGTTTGGCTACACCTTC
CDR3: CATSPPGFGYTF

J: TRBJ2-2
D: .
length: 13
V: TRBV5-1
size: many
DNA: TGCGCCAGCAGCCCGCATTCCACCGGGGAGCTGTTTTTT
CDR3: CASSPHSTGELFF

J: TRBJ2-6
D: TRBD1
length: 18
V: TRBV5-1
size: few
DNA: TGCGCCAGCAGCTTTCCCAGACAGGGTAGGTCTGGGGCCAACGTCCTGACTTTC
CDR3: CASSFPRQGRSGANVLTF

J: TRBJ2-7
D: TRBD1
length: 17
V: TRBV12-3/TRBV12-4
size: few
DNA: TGTGCCAGCAGCAGACAGGGGGCGACGAATAAAGCCTACGAGCAGTACTTC
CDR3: CASSRQGATNKAYEQYF

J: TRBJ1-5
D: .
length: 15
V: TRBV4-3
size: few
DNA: TGCGCCAGCAGCCAGGAGTGGGGAGGCAATCAGCCCCAGCATTTT
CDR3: CASSQEWGGNQPQHF

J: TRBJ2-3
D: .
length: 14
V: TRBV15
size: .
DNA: TGTGCCACCAGCAATTCAGGCCCCACAGATACGCAGTATTTT
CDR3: CATSNSGPTDTQYF

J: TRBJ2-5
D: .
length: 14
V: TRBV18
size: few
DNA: TGTGCCAGCTCAAGGGACGGCCCCTTAGGGACCCAGTACTTC
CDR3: CASSRDGPLGTQYF

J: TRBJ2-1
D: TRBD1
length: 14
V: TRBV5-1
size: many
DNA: TGCGCCAGCAGCTTGGGACAGGGGACCAATGAGCAGTTCTTC
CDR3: CASSLGQGTNEQFF

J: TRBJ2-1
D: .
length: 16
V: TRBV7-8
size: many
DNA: TGTGCCAGCAGCGAGCACAGAGTCGGGTTGAGTAATGAGCAGTTCTTC
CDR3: CASSEHRVGLSNEQFF

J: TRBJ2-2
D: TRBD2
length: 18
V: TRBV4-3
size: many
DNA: TGCGCCAGCAGCCGTTGGACTAGCGGGAGTGGGGACACCGGGGAGCTGTTTTTT
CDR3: CASSRWTSGSGDTGELFF

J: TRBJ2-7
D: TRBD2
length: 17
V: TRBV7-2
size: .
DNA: TGTGCCAGCAGCTTTTCGGTGGTGCGGGAGACGTCCTACGAGCAGTACTTC
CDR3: CASSFSVVRETSYEQYF

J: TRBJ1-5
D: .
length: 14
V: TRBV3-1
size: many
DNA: TGTGCCAGCCGTCGTGAGGGGGTCGGTCAGCCCCAGCATTTT
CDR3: CASRREGVGQPQHF